These T cell receptor beta chains were read from a single sample in a study of blood T cell repertoires in COVID-19. Assay: immunoSEQ multiplex PCR; the TCRdb copy retains only in-frame clones and omits some. The table has about 130,000 clones, about four fifths seen once. Sequencing was performed on peripheral blood. The receptors shown here come from a man between 60 and 70 years old with acute or convalescent COVID-19. The CDR3 runs from the conserved cysteine through the conserved F or W. The order of the fields is clone size, J gene, D gene, V gene, CDR3 DNA, CDR3 protein. A D gene is named only where the DNA matches it firmly. The size field is filled for only some rows; it gives once, few, many or a size class.

clone_size: few; j_call: TRBJ2-7; d_call: -; v_call: TRBV19; cdr3_nt: TGTGCCAGTAGTATTCGGAGGGACGAGCAGTACTTC; cdr3_aa: CASSIRRDEQYF
clone_size: once; j_call: TRBJ1-6; d_call: TRBD1; v_call: TRBV6-5; cdr3_nt: TGTGCCAGCAGCGGGACAGGGGTTTCACCCCTCCACTTT; cdr3_aa: CASSGTGVSPLHF
clone_size: -; j_call: TRBJ2-3; d_call: -; v_call: TRBV9; cdr3_nt: TGTGCCAGCAGCGTTGGGGGAGCGGGTACGGGGCCGCAGTATTTT; cdr3_aa: CASSVGGAGTGPQYF
clone_size: -; j_call: TRBJ2-4; d_call: -; v_call: TRBV19; cdr3_nt: TGTGCCAGTAGTAAAGCCCCTTTCGGCAGCGACCTAGCCAAAAACATTCAGTACTTC; cdr3_aa: CASSKAPFGSDLAKNIQYF
clone_size: -; j_call: TRBJ2-7; d_call: -; v_call: TRBV7-3; cdr3_nt: TGTGCCAGCAGCAGGGGCGCAGTCCCCTACGAGCAGTACTTC; cdr3_aa: CASSRGAVPYEQYF
clone_size: -; j_call: TRBJ1-3; d_call: TRBD1; v_call: TRBV30; cdr3_nt: TGTGCCTACGAGGGGGCGTACTCTGGAAACACCATATATTTT; cdr3_aa: CAYEGAYSGNTIYF
clone_size: -; j_call: TRBJ1-6; d_call: TRBD1; v_call: TRBV30; cdr3_nt: TGTGCCTTACACCCGGGACAGACTAGCTCCTATAATTCACCCCTCCACTTT; cdr3_aa: CALHPGQTSSYNSPLHF
clone_size: few; j_call: TRBJ1-3; d_call: -; v_call: TRBV7-9; cdr3_nt: TGTGCCAGCAGCTTGCAAAGCCTCGGAAACACCATATATTTT; cdr3_aa: CASSLQSLGNTIYF
clone_size: -; j_call: TRBJ1-5; d_call: -; v_call: TRBV30; cdr3_nt: TGTGCCTGGAGTGTACGAGGGGGAAGCAATCAGCCCCAGCATTTT; cdr3_aa: CAWSVRGGSNQPQHF
clone_size: -; j_call: TRBJ2-5; d_call: -; v_call: TRBV10-3; cdr3_nt: TGTGCCACTCAGGGGAGCGGACGTTTCCAAGAGACCCAGTACTTC; cdr3_aa: CATQGSGRFQETQYF
clone_size: -; j_call: TRBJ1-1; d_call: TRBD1; v_call: TRBV10-2; cdr3_nt: TGCGCCAGCAGTTACAGGGGAACTGAAGCTTTCTTT; cdr3_aa: CASSYRGTEAFF
clone_size: -; j_call: TRBJ2-4; d_call: -; v_call: TRBV7-2; cdr3_nt: TGTGCCAGCAGCTTCGATCGACATTCCAAAAACATTCAGTACTTC; cdr3_aa: CASSFDRHSKNIQYF
clone_size: -; j_call: TRBJ1-1; d_call: -; v_call: TRBV6-6; cdr3_nt: TGTGCCAGCAGCCCAGGGGTTAGGAACACTGAAGCTTTCTTT; cdr3_aa: CASSPGVRNTEAFF
clone_size: once; j_call: TRBJ1-3; d_call: -; v_call: TRBV30; cdr3_nt: TGTGCCTGGACCCGAGGCGCCATCTCTGGAAACACCATATATTTT; cdr3_aa: CAWTRGAISGNTIYF